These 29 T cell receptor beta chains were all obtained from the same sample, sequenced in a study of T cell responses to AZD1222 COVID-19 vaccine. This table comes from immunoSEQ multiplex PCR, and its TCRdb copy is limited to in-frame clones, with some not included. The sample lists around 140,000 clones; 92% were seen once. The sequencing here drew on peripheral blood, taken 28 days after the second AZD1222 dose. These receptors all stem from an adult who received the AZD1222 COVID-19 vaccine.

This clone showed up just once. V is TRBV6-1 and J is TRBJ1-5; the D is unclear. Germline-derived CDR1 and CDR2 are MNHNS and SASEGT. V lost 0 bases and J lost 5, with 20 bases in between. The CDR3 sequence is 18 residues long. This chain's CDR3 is CASSEALSGGNIYQPQHF. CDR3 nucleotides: TGTGCCAGCAGTGAAGCGCTTTCGGGAGGGAACATTTATCAGCCCCAGCATTTT.

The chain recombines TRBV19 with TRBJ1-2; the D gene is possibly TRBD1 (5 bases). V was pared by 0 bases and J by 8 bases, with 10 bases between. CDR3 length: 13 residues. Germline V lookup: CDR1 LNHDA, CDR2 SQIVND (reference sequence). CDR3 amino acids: CASSIDPGYGYTF. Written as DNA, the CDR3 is TGTGCCAGTAGTATAGACCCAGGGTACGGCTACACCTTC.

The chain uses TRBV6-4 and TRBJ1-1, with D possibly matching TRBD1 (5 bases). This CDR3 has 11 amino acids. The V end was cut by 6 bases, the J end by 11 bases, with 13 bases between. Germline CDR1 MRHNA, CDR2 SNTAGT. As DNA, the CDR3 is TGTGCCAGCAGGGGGGGAGGGACGGCTTTCTTT. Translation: CASRGGGTAFF.

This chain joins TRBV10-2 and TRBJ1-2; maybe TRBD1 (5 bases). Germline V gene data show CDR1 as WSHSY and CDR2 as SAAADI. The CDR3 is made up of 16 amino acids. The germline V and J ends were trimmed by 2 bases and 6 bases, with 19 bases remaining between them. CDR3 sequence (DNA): TGCGCCAGCAGTGAGACTTCCACGGGGGGAGGAGATGGCTACACCTTC. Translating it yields CASSETSTGGGDGYTF.

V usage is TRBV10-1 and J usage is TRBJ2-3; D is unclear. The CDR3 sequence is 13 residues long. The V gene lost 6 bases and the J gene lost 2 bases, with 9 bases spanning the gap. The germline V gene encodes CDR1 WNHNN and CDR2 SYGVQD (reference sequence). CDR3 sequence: CASSSHNTDTQYF. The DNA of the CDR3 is TGCGCCAGCAGCTCCCACAACACAGATACGCAGTATTTT.

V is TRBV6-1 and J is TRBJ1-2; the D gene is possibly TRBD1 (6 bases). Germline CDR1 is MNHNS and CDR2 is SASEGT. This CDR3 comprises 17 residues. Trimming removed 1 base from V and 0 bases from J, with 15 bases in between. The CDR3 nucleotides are TGTGCCAGCAGTGAAGTTAGGACAGTACGAGCTAACTATGGCTACACCTTC. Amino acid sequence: CASSEVRTVRANYGYTF.

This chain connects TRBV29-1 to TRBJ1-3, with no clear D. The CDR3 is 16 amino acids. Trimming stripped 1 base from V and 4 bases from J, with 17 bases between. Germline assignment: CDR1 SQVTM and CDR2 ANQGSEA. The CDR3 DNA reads TGCAGCGTTGAAGCCGGGGAGGTTGCGGGAGGAAACACCATATATTTT. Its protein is CSVEAGEVAGGNTIYF.

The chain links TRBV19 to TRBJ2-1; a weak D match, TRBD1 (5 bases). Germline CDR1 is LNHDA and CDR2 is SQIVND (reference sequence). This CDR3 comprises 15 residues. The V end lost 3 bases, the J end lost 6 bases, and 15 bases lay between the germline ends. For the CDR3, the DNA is TGTGCCAGTAGTATTAAGGGTAGGGGTTTCAATGAGCAGTTCTTC. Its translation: CASSIKGRGFNEQFF.

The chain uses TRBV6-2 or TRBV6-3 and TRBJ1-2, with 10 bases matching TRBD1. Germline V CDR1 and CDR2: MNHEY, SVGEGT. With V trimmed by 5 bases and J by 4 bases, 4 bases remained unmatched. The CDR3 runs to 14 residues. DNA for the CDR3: TGTGCCAGCAGTCGGACAGGGGGGACCTATGGCTACACCTTC. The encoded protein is CASSRTGGTYGYTF.

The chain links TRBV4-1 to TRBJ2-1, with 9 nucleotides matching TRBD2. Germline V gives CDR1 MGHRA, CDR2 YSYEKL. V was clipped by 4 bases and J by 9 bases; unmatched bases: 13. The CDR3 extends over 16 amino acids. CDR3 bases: TGCGCCAGCAGCCCGAGGGATAGCGGGAGCATAGGTGAGCAGTTCTTC. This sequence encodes CASSPRDSGSIGEQFF.

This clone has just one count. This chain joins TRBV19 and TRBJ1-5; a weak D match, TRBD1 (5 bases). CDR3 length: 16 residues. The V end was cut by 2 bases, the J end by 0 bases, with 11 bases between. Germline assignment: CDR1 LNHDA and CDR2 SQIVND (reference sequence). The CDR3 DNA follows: TGTGCCAGTAGTATACCACAGGTTTATAGCAATCAGCCCCAGCATTTT. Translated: CASSIPQVYSNQPQHF.

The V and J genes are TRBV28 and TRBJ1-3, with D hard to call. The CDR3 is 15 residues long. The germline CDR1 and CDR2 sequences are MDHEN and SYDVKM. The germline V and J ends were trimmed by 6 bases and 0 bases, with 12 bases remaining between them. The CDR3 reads CASRTDRSSGNTIYF. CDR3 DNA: TGTGCCAGCAGGACGGACCGATCCTCTGGAAACACCATATATTTT.

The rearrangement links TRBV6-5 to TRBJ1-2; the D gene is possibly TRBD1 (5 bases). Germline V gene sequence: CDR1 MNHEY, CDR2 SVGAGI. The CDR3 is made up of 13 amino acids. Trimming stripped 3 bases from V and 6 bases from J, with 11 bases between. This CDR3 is CASSYQGLNGYTF. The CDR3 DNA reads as TGTGCCAGCAGTTATCAGGGTTTGAATGGCTACACCTTC.

The CDR3 DNA reads as TGTGCCAGCTCACCACCAAACGGTGTGAACACTGAAGCTTTCTTT. This translates into CASSPPNGVNTEAFF. This chain connects TRBV18 to TRBJ1-1; D is unresolved. Germline loops: CDR1 KGHSH, CDR2 LQKENI. CDR3 length: 15 residues. Trimming stripped 0 bases from V and 0 bases from J, with 8 bases between.

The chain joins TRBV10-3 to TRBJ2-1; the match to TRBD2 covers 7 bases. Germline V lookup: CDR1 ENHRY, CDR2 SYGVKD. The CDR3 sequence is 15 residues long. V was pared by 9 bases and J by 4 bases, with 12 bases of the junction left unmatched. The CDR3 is CAMSPFTGGYNEQFF. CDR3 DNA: TGTGCCATGTCCCCCTTCACGGGAGGTTACAATGAGCAGTTCTTC.

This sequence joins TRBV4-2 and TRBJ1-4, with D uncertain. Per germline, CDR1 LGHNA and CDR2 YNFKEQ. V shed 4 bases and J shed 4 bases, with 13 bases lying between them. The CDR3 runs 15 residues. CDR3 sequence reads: CASSPRVGNNEKLFF. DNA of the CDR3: TGTGCCAGCAGCCCTCGTGTCGGGAATAATGAAAAACTGTTTTTT.

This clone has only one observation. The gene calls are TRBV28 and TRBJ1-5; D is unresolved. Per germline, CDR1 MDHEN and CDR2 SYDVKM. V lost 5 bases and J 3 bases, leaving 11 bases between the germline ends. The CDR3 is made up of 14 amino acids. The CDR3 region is CASSQSGYNQPQHF. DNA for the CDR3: TGTGCCAGCAGTCAATCAGGATACAATCAGCCCCAGCATTTT. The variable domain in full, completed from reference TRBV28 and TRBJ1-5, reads DVKVTQSSRYLVKRTGEKVFLECVQDMDHENMFWYRQDPGLGLRLIYFSYDVKMKEKGDIPEGYSVSREKKERFSLILESASTNQTSMYLCASSQSGYNQPQHFGDGTRLSIL.

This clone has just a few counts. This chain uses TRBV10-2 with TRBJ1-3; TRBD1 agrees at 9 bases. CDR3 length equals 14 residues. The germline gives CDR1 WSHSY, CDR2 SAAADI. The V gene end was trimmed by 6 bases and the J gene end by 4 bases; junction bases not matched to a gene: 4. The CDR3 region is CASREGQGGNTIYF. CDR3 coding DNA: TGCGCCAGCAGGGAAGGACAGGGGGGAAACACCATATATTTT.

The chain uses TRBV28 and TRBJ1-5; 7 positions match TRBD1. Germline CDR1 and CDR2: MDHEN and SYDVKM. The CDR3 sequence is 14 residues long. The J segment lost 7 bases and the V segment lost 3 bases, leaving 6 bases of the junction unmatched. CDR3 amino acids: CASSFRGGRQPQHF. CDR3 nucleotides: TGTGCCAGCAGTTTTAGAGGGGGCCGGCAGCCCCAGCATTTT.

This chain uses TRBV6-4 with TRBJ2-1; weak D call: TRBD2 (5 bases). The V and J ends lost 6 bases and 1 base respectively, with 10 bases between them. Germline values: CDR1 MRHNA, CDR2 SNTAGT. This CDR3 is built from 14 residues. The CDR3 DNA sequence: TGTGCCAGCAGCCTGGACTTTTCCTACAATGAGCAGTTCTTC. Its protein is CASSLDFSYNEQFF.

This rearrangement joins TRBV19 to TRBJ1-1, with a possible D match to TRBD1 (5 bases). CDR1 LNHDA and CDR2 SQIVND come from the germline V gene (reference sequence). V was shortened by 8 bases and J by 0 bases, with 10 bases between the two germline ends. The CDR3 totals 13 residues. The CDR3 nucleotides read TGTGCCAGTCAAACGACAGTGAACACTGAAGCTTTCTTT. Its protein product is CASQTTVNTEAFF.

The CDR3 here is CASSEAGDNYGYTF. For the CDR3, the DNA is TGTGCCAGCAGTGAAGCAGGGGACAACTATGGCTACACCTTC. The rearrangement uses TRBV6-1 and TRBJ1-2; perhaps TRBD1 as D (5 bases). Germline CDR1 and CDR2: MNHNS and SASEGT. Trimming cost V 0 bases and J 2 bases, with 7 bases left between them. The length of the CDR3 is 14 residues.

CDR3 residues: CEDRGFNNEQFF. The CDR3 coding sequence is TGTGAAGATCGGGGGTTCAACAATGAGCAGTTCTTC. This chain connects TRBV21-1 to TRBJ2-1; the DNA was not compared with TRBD2, the D call given in the table. TRBV21-1 is given as a pseudogene. The CDR3 covers 12 residues.

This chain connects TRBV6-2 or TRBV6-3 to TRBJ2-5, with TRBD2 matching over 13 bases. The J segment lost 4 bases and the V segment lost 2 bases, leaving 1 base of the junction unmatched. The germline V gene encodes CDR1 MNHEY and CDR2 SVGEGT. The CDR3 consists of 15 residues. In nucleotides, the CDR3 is TGTGCCAGCAGTTACACTAGCGGGGGGGCAGAGACCCAGTACTTC. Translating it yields CASSYTSGGAETQYF.

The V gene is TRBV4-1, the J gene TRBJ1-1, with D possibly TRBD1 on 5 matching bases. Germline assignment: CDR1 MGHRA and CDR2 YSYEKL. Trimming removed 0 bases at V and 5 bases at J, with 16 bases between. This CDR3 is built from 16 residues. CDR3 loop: CASSQEKQGRRTEAFF. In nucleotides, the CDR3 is TGCGCCAGCAGCCAAGAGAAGCAGGGACGTAGGACTGAAGCTTTCTTT.

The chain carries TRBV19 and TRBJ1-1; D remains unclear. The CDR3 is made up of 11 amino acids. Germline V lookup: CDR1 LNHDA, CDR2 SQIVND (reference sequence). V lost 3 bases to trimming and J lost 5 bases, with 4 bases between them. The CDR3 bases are TGTGCCAGTAGTATGAGAACTGAAGCTTTCTTT. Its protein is CASSMRTEAFF.

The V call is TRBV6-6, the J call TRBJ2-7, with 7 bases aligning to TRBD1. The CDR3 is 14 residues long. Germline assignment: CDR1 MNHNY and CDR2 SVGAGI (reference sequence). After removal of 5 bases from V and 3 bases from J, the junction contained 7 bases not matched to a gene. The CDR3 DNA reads TGTGCCAGCAGTGCCCACAGGGGTGACTACGAGCAGTACGTC. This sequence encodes CASSAHRGDYEQYV.

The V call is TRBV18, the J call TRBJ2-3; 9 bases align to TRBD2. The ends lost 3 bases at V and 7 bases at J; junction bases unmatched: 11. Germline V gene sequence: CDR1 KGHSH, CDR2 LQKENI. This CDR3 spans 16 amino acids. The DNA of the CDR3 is TGTGCCAGCTCACCCCTTAGCGGGGGCCCCCCCCATACGCAGTATTTT. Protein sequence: CASSPLSGGPPHTQYF.

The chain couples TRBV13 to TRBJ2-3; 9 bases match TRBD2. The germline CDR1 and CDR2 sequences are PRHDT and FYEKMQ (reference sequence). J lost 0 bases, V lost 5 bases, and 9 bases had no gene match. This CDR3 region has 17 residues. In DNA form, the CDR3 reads TGTGCCAGCAGCCGTTTCACTAGCGGGCCTAGCACAGATACGCAGTATTTT. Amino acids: CASSRFTSGPSTDTQYF.